Listed here are 29 T cell receptor beta chains from one sample, sequenced in a study of T cells in Graves' hyperthyroidism and ophthalmopathy. TCR beta CDR3 regions were amplified from RNA transcripts. HTBI primers were used for first-round RT-PCR of the TCR CDR3. TCRdb re-analysed the multiplex PCR reads in MiXCR, keeping a single row per CDR3 protein. The sample consists of fewer than 350,000 distinct CDR3 sequences, roughly 19% of them appearing once. Specimen: blood. These TCRs come from a man aged 45-60 years with Graves' ophthalmopathy.

This rearrangement joins TRBV20-1 to TRBJ2-5; tentatively, D is TRBD1 (5 bases). This CDR3 region has 14 residues. Per germline, CDR1 DFQATT and CDR2 SNEGSKA (reference sequence). Trimming took off 1 base at V and 3 bases at J, with 12 bases between the two ends. The CDR3, as DNA: TGCAGTGCTAGAGGGACAAGAAGCGAAGAGACCCAGTACTTC. Translated, it gives CSARGTRSEETQYF.

In this sample, this clonotype turned up a few times. The chain uses TRBV30 and TRBJ2-7, with D possibly being TRBD1 (6 bases). The V end lost 3 bases, the J end lost 1 base, and 13 bases lay between the germline ends. Per the germline V gene, CDR1 is GTSNPN and CDR2 is SVGIG (reference sequence). This CDR3 contains 14 residues. The CDR3 DNA reads TGTGCCTGGAGGACGTACAGGGAATCCTACGAGCAGTACTTC. The encoded protein is CAWRTYRESYEQYF.

This clonotype was observed at least ten times. The chain carries TRBV5-1 and TRBJ2-2; tentative D call: TRBD2 (5 bases). Between the trimmed V and J ends, which lost 6 bases and 1 base, there was a span of 7 bases. Germline values: CDR1 SGHRS, CDR2 YFSETQ. The CDR3 has 13 amino acids. CDR3 DNA: TGCGCCAGCACCGCGGGGAACACCGGGGAGCTGTTTTTT. It translates to CASTAGNTGELFF.

This clonotype was seen many times. The V gene is TRBV30, the J gene TRBJ1-1; 7 nucleotides align to TRBD1. Trimming at V came to 4 bases and at J to 6 bases, leaving 5 bases not matched to a gene. The CDR3 spans 12 residues. Germline CDR1 is GTSNPN and CDR2 is SVGIG (reference sequence). The CDR3, as DNA: TGTGCCTGGATAAGGGGGCGCGCTGAAGCTTTCTTT. Protein: CAWIRGRAEAFF.

The CDR3 region is CASSPPGTGETQYF. The CDR3 nucleotides are TGTGCCAGCTCACCTCCGGGGACGGGGGAGACCCAGTACTTC. The chain joins TRBV18 to TRBJ2-5; D might be TRBD1 or TRBD2, each matching 5 bases. CDR1 and CDR2 from the germline V gene are KGHSH and LQKENI. The V gene lost 3 bases and the J gene lost 5 bases, with 13 bases spanning the gap. The CDR3 is made up of 14 amino acids. The full variable domain, in which reference TRBV18 and TRBJ2-5 provide the parts outside the CDR3, is NAGVMQNPRHLVRRRGQEARLRCSPMKGHSHVYWYRQLPEEGLKFMVYLQKENIIDESGMPKERFSAEFPKEGPSILRIQQVVRGDSAAYFCASSPPGTGETQYFGPGTRLLVL.

The gene calls are TRBV15 and TRBJ2-1; no clear D gene. Trimming cost V 3 bases and J 2 bases, with 8 bases left between them. The CDR3 length is 14 residues. CDR1 is LNHNV, CDR2 YYDKDF, per germline (reference sequence). The CDR3 DNA reads TGTGCCACCAGCAGGGACGGAACCTACAATGAGCAGTTCTTC. It specifies CATSRDGTYNEQFF.

The J gene is TRBJ2-5, the V gene TRBV5-6; 7 bases match TRBD2. V lost 3 bases, J lost 1 base, and 6 bases stayed unmatched. The germline gives CDR1 SGHDT, CDR2 YYEEEE. CDR3 length: 15 residues. This chain's CDR3 is CASSYQLAGQETQYF. In DNA form, the CDR3 reads TGTGCCAGCAGCTACCAGTTAGCGGGCCAAGAGACCCAGTACTTC.

The V gene is TRBV5-1, the J gene TRBJ2-3; TRBD1 might be the D (5 bases). This CDR3 has 15 amino acids. The germline V and J ends were trimmed by 4 bases and 2 bases, with 14 bases remaining between them. Germline CDR1 is SGHRS and CDR2 is YFSETQ. The CDR3 nucleotides read TGCGCCAGCAGCCAAACAGGATCCGCCACAGATACGCAGTATTTT. This encodes CASSQTGSATDTQYF.

This clonotype was detected many times. V gene TRBV18 combines with J gene TRBJ2-3, with TRBD1 identical over 7 bases. The V and J ends lost 6 bases and 3 bases, in that order; junction bases with no gene match: 6. Germline V gene data show CDR1 as KGHSH and CDR2 as LQKENI. The CDR3 has 14 amino acids. CDR3 sequence reads: CASSRTGSTDTQYF. CDR3 DNA sequence: TGTGCCAGCTCCAGGACAGGATCAACAGATACGCAGTATTTT.

This clonotype appeared many times. This rearrangement joins TRBV20-1 to TRBJ2-7; tentative D call: TRBD2 (7 bases). V was cut by 3 bases and J by 7 bases, with 22 bases left in between. The CDR3 covers 15 residues. Per germline, CDR1 DFQATT and CDR2 SNEGSKA (reference sequence). This CDR3 reads CSARAQGALAREQYF. The CDR3 bases are TGCAGTGCTAGGGCACAGGGCGCACTAGCGCGGGAGCAGTACTTC.

The sample holds many counts of this clonotype. The rearrangement links TRBV7-2 to TRBJ2-7, with TRBD2 as a possible D gene (6 bases). CDR3 length equals 14 residues. V was shortened by 5 bases and J by 4 bases, with 15 bases between the two germline ends. Germline values: CDR1 SGHTA, CDR2 FQGNSA. The CDR3 here is CASSDPGLTYEQYF. CDR3 bases: TGTGCCAGCAGCGATCCGGGACTGACATACGAGCAGTACTTC.

For the CDR3, the DNA is TGCAGTGCCGCGGGGGCCAACGTCCTGACTTTC. Protein sequence: CSAAGANVLTF. The chain has TRBV20-1 and TRBJ2-6; D uncertain. Germline values: CDR1 DFQATT, CDR2 SNEGSKA (reference sequence). The CDR3 totals 11 residues. Trimming took off 6 bases at V and 4 bases at J, with 4 bases between the two ends.

This clonotype was counted at least ten times. The chain employs TRBV11-2 and TRBJ2-3, with no clear D. CDR1 SGHAT and CDR2 FQNNGV come from the germline V gene. V was pared by 5 bases and J by 1 base, with 7 bases between. The CDR3 has 13 amino acids. CDR3 protein: CASSLTGTDTQYF. The CDR3 bases are TGTGCCAGCAGCCTCACGGGCACAGATACGCAGTATTTT.

This clonotype was recorded many times. V and J are TRBV12-3 or TRBV12-4 and TRBJ1-5, with D maybe TRBD1 (5 bases). Trimming stripped 2 bases from V and 3 bases from J, with 8 bases between. The CDR3 consists of 14 residues. CDR3 amino acids: CASSLSGTNQPQHF. The CDR3 DNA sequence: TGTGCCAGCAGTTTATCAGGGACCAATCAGCCCCAGCATTTT.

This clonotype was counted a single time. This chain joins TRBV7-9 and TRBJ1-1, with 7 positions matching TRBD1. The CDR3 contains 14 residues. The trim removed 5 bases at V and 5 bases at J, leaving 8 bases unmatched. Germline V gives CDR1 SEHNR, CDR2 FQNEAQ (reference sequence). CDR3: CASSQQTGLTEAFF. CDR3 DNA sequence: TGTGCCAGCAGCCAGCAGACAGGGTTGACTGAAGCTTTCTTT.

This clonotype was seen at least ten times. CDR3 loop: CASSLSPPRLAGGRETQYF. In DNA, the CDR3 is TGTGCCAGCAGTTTATCGCCCCCCCGACTAGCGGGAGGGAGAGAGACCCAGTACTTC. V gene TRBV27 combines with J gene TRBJ2-5; TRBD2 matches 14 bases. CDR3 length: 19 residues. CDR1 and CDR2 (germline): MNHEY, SMNVEV (reference sequence). Losses at the gene ends were 0 bases for V and 4 bases for J; bases not matched to a gene: 10.

J is TRBJ1-6 and V is TRBV7-2; D remains ambiguous. V dropped 3 bases and J dropped 10 bases, with 13 bases sitting between them. Germline V CDR1 and CDR2: SGHTA, FQGNSA. CDR3 size: 14 residues. Here the CDR3 DNA reads TGTGCCAGCAGCTTTAGGGAGGGCCGCTCACCCCTCCACTTT. Its protein product is CASSFREGRSPLHF.

This clonotype was seen a handful of times. The chain combines TRBV20-1 with TRBJ2-5; the match to TRBD2 covers 9 bases. This CDR3 has 15 residues. V lost 2 bases to trimming and J lost 5 bases; unmatched junction nucleotides: 9. The germline V gene has CDR1 DFQATT and CDR2 SNEGSKA (reference sequence). The CDR3 DNA reads as TGCAGTGCTAGAAATAGCGGGAGCCCCGGGGAGACCCAGTACTTC. This encodes CSARNSGSPGETQYF.

This clonotype was detected many times. The J gene is TRBJ2-7, the V gene TRBV6-1; 7 nucleotides align to TRBD1. The CDR3 is 16 residues long. CDR1 is MNHNS and CDR2 is SASEGT in the germline V gene. The J segment lost 0 bases and the V segment lost 5 bases, leaving 10 bases of the junction unmatched. CDR3 residues: CASSPRSGQVSYEQYF. The DNA of the CDR3 is TGTGCCAGCAGTCCCAGGTCAGGACAGGTCTCCTACGAGCAGTACTTC.

This clonotype was seen ten or more times. V usage is TRBV2 and J usage is TRBJ1-1; D gene ambiguous. V lost 4 bases, J lost 2 bases, and 11 bases lay in between. Germline V gene sequence: CDR1 SNHLY, CDR2 FYNNEI. The length of the CDR3 is 14 residues. CDR3 sequence reads: CASSVGFPNTEAFF. CDR3 in DNA: TGTGCCAGCAGTGTCGGATTCCCAAACACTGAAGCTTTCTTT.

This clonotype showed up many times. This rearrangement joins TRBV3-1 to TRBJ2-1, with unresolved D. CDR1 and CDR2 from the germline V gene are LGHDT and YNNKEL (reference sequence). CDR3 size: 14 residues. The V and J ends lost 0 bases and 10 bases respectively, with 13 bases between them. The CDR3 coding sequence is TGTGCCAGCAGCCAAGATCCCGGAATTGGGGAGCAGTTCTTC. Its protein product is CASSQDPGIGEQFF.

There are many counts of this clonotype. The chain has TRBV28 and TRBJ1-6; D uncertain. Per germline, CDR1 MDHEN and CDR2 SYDVKM. The CDR3 is 15 amino acids. With 5 bases removed from V and 3 bases from J, the gap between germline ends came to 11 bases. In DNA form, the CDR3 reads TGTGCCAGCAGTCCCGGACTGCTCTATAATTCACCCCTCCACTTT. Translated: CASSPGLLYNSPLHF.

The V gene is TRBV12-3 or TRBV12-4, the J gene TRBJ2-1; 14 bases line up with TRBD2. The CDR3 runs 19 residues. J lost 0 bases, V lost 4 bases, and 8 bases had no gene match. CDR3 in DNA: TGTGCCAGCAGTTATAGACTAGCGGGAGGGCGGAGCTCCTACAATGAGCAGTTCTTC. This translates into CASSYRLAGGRSSYNEQFF.

This clonotype was detected only a few times. The rearrangement uses TRBV6-1 and TRBJ2-7; no clear D gene. V dropped 6 bases and J dropped 3 bases, with 18 bases sitting between them. CDR1 and CDR2 from the germline V gene are MNHNS and SASEGT. This CDR3 has 15 amino acids. The CDR3 DNA reads as TGTGCCAGCAGCGAATCGCCCCAGGCAGGCTACGAGCAGTACTTC. Protein product: CASSESPQAGYEQYF.

This clonotype was seen a handful of times. The gene calls are TRBV28 and TRBJ2-2; no clear D. The V end was cut by 2 bases, the J end by 4 bases, with 17 bases between. This CDR3 comprises 17 residues. Germline V gene data show CDR1 as MDHEN and CDR2 as SYDVKM. In DNA, the CDR3 is TGTGCCAGCAGTTTACCGAGTCGCAGCAGCATCACCGGGGAGCTGTTTTTT. It yields the protein CASSLPSRSSITGELFF.

This clonotype was recorded at least ten times. The J gene is TRBJ2-7, the V gene TRBV4-1; D is ambiguous. Germline loops: CDR1 MGHRA, CDR2 YSYEKL. Between the trimmed V and J ends, which lost 0 bases and 2 bases, there was a span of 11 bases. The CDR3 is made up of 15 amino acids. CDR3 sequence: CASSQERASPYEQYF. The CDR3 coding sequence is TGCGCCAGCAGCCAAGAAAGGGCCAGTCCCTACGAGCAGTACTTC.

This clonotype appeared a few times. One end of the junction fails to match germline, which may point to a read error. This chain links TRBV18 with TRBJ2-5, with D possibly matching TRBD2 (6 bases). Germline CDR1 and CDR2: KGHSH and LQKENI. This CDR3 comprises 15 residues. CDR3: CASSRLPSVQETRYF. The DNA of the CDR3 is TGTGCCAGCTCCCGGCTTCCTAGCGTCCAAGAGACCCGGTACTTC.

This clonotype was picked up many times. The chain is built from TRBV3-1 and TRBJ2-7, with D possibly being TRBD2 (5 bases). Germline lookup yields CDR1 LGHDT and CDR2 YNNKEL (reference sequence). Deletions cut 3 bases from V and 1 base from J, with 13 bases between. The CDR3 length is 15 residues. The CDR3 spells CASSQGVTESYEQYF. CDR3 nucleotides: TGTGCCAGCAGCCAGGGAGTCACGGAGTCCTACGAGCAGTACTTC.

This clonotype was seen a single time. This chain uses TRBV28 with TRBJ1-4, with a tentative D call TRBD1 (6 bases). The CDR3 consists of 16 residues. Germline V CDR1 and CDR2: MDHEN, SYDVKM. The V gene lost 5 bases and the J gene lost 6 bases, with 19 bases spanning the gap. CDR3 residues: CASSHRVGGLDEKLFF. Here the CDR3 DNA reads TGTGCCAGCAGTCACAGGGTAGGAGGGCTCGATGAAAAACTGTTTTTT.